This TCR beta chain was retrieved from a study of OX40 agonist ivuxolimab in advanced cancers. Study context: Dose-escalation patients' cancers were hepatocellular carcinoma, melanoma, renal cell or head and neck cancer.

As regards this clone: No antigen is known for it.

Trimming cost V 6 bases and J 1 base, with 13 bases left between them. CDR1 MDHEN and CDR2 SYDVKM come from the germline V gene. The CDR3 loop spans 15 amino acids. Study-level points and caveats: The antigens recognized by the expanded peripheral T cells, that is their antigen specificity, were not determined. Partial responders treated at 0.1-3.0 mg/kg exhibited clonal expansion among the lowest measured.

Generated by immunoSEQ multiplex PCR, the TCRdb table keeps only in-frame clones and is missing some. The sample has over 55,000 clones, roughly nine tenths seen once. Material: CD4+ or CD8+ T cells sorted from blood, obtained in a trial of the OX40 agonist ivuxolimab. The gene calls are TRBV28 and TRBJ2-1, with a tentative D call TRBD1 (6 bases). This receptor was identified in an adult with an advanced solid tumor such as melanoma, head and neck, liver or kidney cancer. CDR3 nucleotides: TGTGCCAGCAGGGACCCAGGGGAGTCCTACAATGAGCAGTTCTTC. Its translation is CASRDPGESYNEQFF.